The clone carrying this TCR beta chain was detected many times. The data were obtained in a study of early T cells in non-severe SARS-CoV-2 infection. Unique molecular identifiers were attached to individual cDNA molecules. TCRdb reprocessed the 5' RACE reads via MiXCR and lists one record per CDR3 protein. The sample yields 35,000 to 45,000 distinct CDR3 sequences, approximately 6.3% seen once. This CDR3 region has 16 residues. Losses at the gene ends were 7 bases for V and 4 bases for J; bases not matched to a gene: 15. The V gene's germline CDR1 is MNHEY and CDR2 SMNVEV (reference sequence). Sequenced material: whole blood. V usage is TRBV27 and J usage is TRBJ1-2, with TRBD1 matching 7 bases. The clonotype originates from an adult who was a healthcare worker with PCR-confirmed SARS-CoV-2 infection or an uninfected control (not recorded which). CDR3 coding DNA: TGTGCCAGCACCCGGAGGGTTGCAACAGGGGCCTATGGCTACACCTTC. Translation: CASTRRVATGAYGYTF.